This passage covers 25 T cell receptor beta chains from one sample sequenced in a study of molecular identifiers for immune sequencing clone quantification. TCRdb re-called the PCR reads through MiXCR, storing one row per CDR3 protein. The repertoire holds 90,000 to 120,000 distinct CDR3 sequences, with 36% as singletons. The sample taken for sequencing was naive CD8+ T cells from blood, with Jurkat cell RNA spiked in. The subset denotes: FACS-sorted CD8+CD4-CCR7+CD45RA+ naive T cells. The source is a human donor in good health. Some libraries in this study had Jurkat cell RNA spiked in.

This clonotype has ten or more counts. This CDR3 reads CSASPPARSSYEQYF. The CDR3, as DNA: TGCAGTGCTAGCCCCCCGGCTAGATCATCCTACGAGCAGTACTTC. The chain carries TRBV20-1 and TRBJ2-7; unclear D gene. Deletions cut 3 bases from V and 1 base from J, with 16 bases between. Germline lookup yields CDR1 DFQATT and CDR2 SNEGSKA (reference sequence). The CDR3 is made up of 15 amino acids.

Points on this clonotype: One base away lies a much larger clone, so this may be a sequencing read error. The rearrangement uses TRBV19 and TRBJ2-5; D not certain. There are 14 residues in the CDR3. Germline loops: CDR1 LNHDA, CDR2 SQIVND (reference sequence). Trimming stripped 1 base from V and 1 base from J, with 7 bases between. The CDR3 loop reads CASSIGLCQETQYF. The DNA of the CDR3 is TGTGCCAGTAGTATAGGTCTCTGCCAAGAGACCCAGTACTTC.

The CDR3, as DNA: TGTGCCAGCAGAACAGACCTTAAAGAGACCCAGTACTTC. Amino acid sequence: CASRTDLKETQYF. The J gene is TRBJ2-5, the V gene TRBV28; no definite D call. Trimming stripped 6 bases from V and 3 bases from J, with 11 bases between. The CDR3 is made up of 13 amino acids. Germline V gives CDR1 MDHEN, CDR2 SYDVKM.

This clonotype showed up many times. The chain is built from TRBV5-6 and TRBJ2-3; TRBD1 aligns across 9 bases. This CDR3 comprises 16 residues. Germline CDR1 reads SGHDT; CDR2 reads YYEEEE. V lost 8 bases and J lost 3; bases outside the gene matches: 13. The CDR3 sequence is CASVATGGEVTDTQYF. In nucleotides, the CDR3 is TGTGCCAGTGTGGCTACAGGGGGCGAGGTAACAGATACGCAGTATTTT.

A few counts support this clonotype. CDR3 coding DNA: TGTGCCAGCAGCAGTCTCCGGGACGGGCGCCTGGCCCAGTACTTC. Translating gives CASSSLRDGRLAQYF. The chain combines TRBV7-9 with TRBJ2-5; D tentatively fits TRBD1 or TRBD2 (5 bases each). Trimming left V 5 bases short and J 9 bases short, with 22 bases between. The CDR3 has 15 residues. CDR1 is SEHNR, CDR2 FQNEAQ, per germline (reference sequence).

The rearrangement links TRBV27 to TRBJ2-1; D might be TRBD2 (6 bases). The V gene's germline CDR1 is MNHEY and CDR2 SMNVEV (reference sequence). The CDR3 is made up of 14 amino acids. Trimming cost V 10 bases and J 7 bases, with 20 bases left between them. This CDR3 reads CATQALAIQNEQFF. CDR3 nucleotides: TGTGCCACCCAGGCCCTAGCGATCCAAAATGAGCAGTTCTTC.

For this clonotype: This sequence may be a read error, since a much larger clone differs from it by one base. This chain links TRBV24-1 with TRBJ2-7; D is ambiguous. The CDR3 runs to 13 residues. Germline CDR1 reads KGHDR; CDR2 reads SFDVKD. The chain's CDR3 is CATSVPWSSEQCF. The CDR3 coding sequence is TGTGCCACCAGTGTCCCATGGTCCAGCGAGCAGTGCTTC.

Only a few counts were recorded for this clonotype. The rearrangement joins TRBV28 to TRBJ1-6; D is possibly TRBD1 (5 bases). The germline gives CDR1 MDHEN, CDR2 SYDVKM. This CDR3 contains 16 residues. The V and J ends lost 4 bases and 0 bases respectively, with 10 bases between them. The CDR3 bases are TGTGCCAGCAGTTCTCCAGGGAGCTCCTATAATTCACCCCTCCACTTT. This encodes CASSSPGSSYNSPLHF.

This clonotype appeared many times. The chain couples TRBV7-9 to TRBJ1-5, with a weak D call TRBD1 (6 bases). The CDR3 is 15 amino acids. The V and J ends lost 4 bases and 5 bases respectively, with 15 bases between them. Looked up from germline, CDR1 is SEHNR and CDR2 is FQNEAQ (reference sequence). The CDR3 protein is CASSSAGQGYQPQHF. CDR3 sequence (DNA): TGTGCCAGCAGCTCGGCCGGGCAGGGGTATCAGCCCCAGCATTTT.

The gene calls are TRBV28 and TRBJ1-1, with 7 bases matching TRBD1. The CDR3 is 15 amino acids. Germline trimming cut 5 bases from V and 6 bases from J; bases unmatched to any gene: 12. Germline V CDR1 and CDR2: MDHEN, SYDVKM. The CDR3 DNA follows: TGTGCCAGCAGTATAAGGGGGCGAAAGATGCCTGAAGCTTTCTTT. This sequence encodes CASSIRGRKMPEAFF.

The chain joins TRBV28 to TRBJ2-3, with D possibly TRBD2 on 7 matching bases. The germline V gene has CDR1 MDHEN and CDR2 SYDVKM. The CDR3 totals 16 residues. V was pared by 8 bases and J by 8 bases, with 26 bases between. The CDR3 sequence is CASCPGSVGGHGTQYF. In DNA form, the CDR3 reads TGTGCCAGCTGCCCCGGGTCTGTCGGGGGGCACGGTACGCAGTATTTT.

The V gene is TRBV7-9, the J gene TRBJ2-2; 10 positions match TRBD2. Germline V gene data show CDR1 as SEHNR and CDR2 as FQNEAQ (reference sequence). J lost 7 bases, V lost 3 bases, and 8 bases had no gene match. CDR3 length: 16 amino acids. CDR3 protein: CASSFSLAGAFGELFF. The CDR3 coding sequence is TGTGCCAGCAGCTTTAGTCTAGCGGGAGCCTTCGGGGAGCTGTTTTTT.

V and J are TRBV4-3 and TRBJ2-5; D could derive from TRBD1 or TRBD2 (5 bases each). This CDR3 comprises 15 residues. Germline V gene lookup returns CDR1 LGHNA and CDR2 YSLEER. Trimming left V 1 base short and J 5 bases short, with 14 bases between. CDR3 in amino acids: CASSQGGTRLETQYF. The CDR3 coding sequence is TGCGCCAGCAGCCAAGGTGGGACCAGATTGGAGACCCAGTACTTC.

On this clonotype: A clone one base away is much larger, so this may be a read error. V gene TRBV28 combines with J gene TRBJ2-7, with D tentatively TRBD1 or TRBD2 (5 bases each). The V end was cut by 0 bases, the J end by 2 bases, with 17 bases between. The CDR3 totals 17 residues. From germline, CDR1 is MDHEN and CDR2 SYDVKM. The CDR3 loop is CASSLWTGTEDPYEQYF. The CDR3 coding sequence is TGTGCCAGCAGTTTATGGACCGGGACCGAAGATCCCTACGAGCAGTACTTC.

Details on this clonotype: At one boundary the junction diverges from the germline segment, which might be a read error. The rearrangement links TRBV27 to TRBJ2-5; D remains ambiguous. The CDR3 length is 16 residues. The germline V gene encodes CDR1 MNHEY and CDR2 SMNVEV (reference sequence). CDR3 coding DNA: TGTGCCTGCAGTTTATTTAGGTTCGGCAGACAAGAGACCCAGTACTTC. Translation gives CACSLFRFGRQETQYF.

Points on this clonotype: One end of the junction is discordant with germline, which a read error may explain. The chain couples TRBV7-2 to TRBJ1-6; a weak D match, TRBD1 (6 bases). Germline V gene lookup returns CDR1 SGHTA and CDR2 FQGNSA. The CDR3 covers 14 residues. DNA for the CDR3: TGTGCCAGCAGCTTGTTAGAGGGGGGTAAGCCCCCCCACTTT. The encoded protein is CASSLLEGGKPPHF.

This rearrangement joins TRBV4-3 to TRBJ1-4, with D hard to call. Germline CDR1 LGHNA, CDR2 YSLEER. Trimming took off 4 bases at V and 0 bases at J, with 12 bases between the two ends. CDR3 size: 16 residues. The CDR3 is CASSRTPAATNEKLFF. The CDR3 DNA is TGCGCCAGCAGCCGCACCCCAGCGGCAACTAATGAAAAACTGTTTTTT.

About this clonotype itself: A clone one base away is much larger, so this may be a read error. The V and J genes are TRBV14 and TRBJ1-5; a weak D match, TRBD1 (6 bases). Germline V gene lookup returns CDR1 SGHDN and CDR2 FVKESK. The CDR3 extends over 13 amino acids. V was shortened by 4 bases and J by 8 bases, with 12 bases between the two germline ends. The CDR3 protein is CASSLWAGEPQHF. The CDR3 nucleotides are TGTGCCAGCAGCCTATGGGCAGGGGAGCCCCAGCATTTT. The variable domain in full, with the rest retrieved from reference TRBV14 and TRBJ1-5, is EAGVTQFPSHSVIEKGQTVTLRCDPISGHDNLYWYRRVMGKEIKFLLHFVKESKQDESGMPNNRFLAERTGGTYSTLKVQPAELEDSGVYFCASSLWAGEPQHFGDGTRLSIL.

There are many counts of this clonotype. This CDR3 is CASSLRQGAKEKLFF. The CDR3 DNA reads TGTGCCAGCAGTCTCAGACAGGGGGCGAAGGAAAAACTGTTTTTT. This chain uses TRBV27 with TRBJ1-4; 10 nucleotides align to TRBD1. The CDR3 consists of 15 residues. Germline V gene lookup returns CDR1 MNHEY and CDR2 SMNVEV (reference sequence). V gave up 5 bases and J gave up 8 bases; unmatched junction bases: 8.

J is TRBJ2-5 and V is TRBV19; D not certain. V lost 3 bases, J lost 1 base, and 15 bases lay in between. CDR3 length: 16 amino acids. CDR1 and CDR2 (germline): LNHDA, SQIVND (reference sequence). The CDR3 nucleotides read TGTGCCAGTAGTATCGATCAGTCTGGAGCCCAAGAGACCCAGTACTTC. This translates into CASSIDQSGAQETQYF.

The J gene is TRBJ2-3, the V gene TRBV7-9, with a possible D match to TRBD1 (5 bases). The germline V and J ends were trimmed by 6 bases and 0 bases, with 16 bases remaining between them. This CDR3 region has 16 residues. Germline V lookup: CDR1 SEHNR, CDR2 FQNEAQ (reference sequence). This CDR3 is CASSYSGFGSTDTQYF. The CDR3 region has the DNA TGTGCCAGCAGTTACTCAGGGTTCGGGAGCACAGATACGCAGTATTTT.

J is TRBJ2-7 and V is TRBV20-1; D is undetermined. Per the germline V gene, CDR1 is DFQATT and CDR2 is SNEGSKA (reference sequence). The CDR3 extends over 11 amino acids. The CDR3 nucleotides read TGCAGCCTCAGGTTAATGTACGAGCAGTACTTC. This encodes CSLRLMYEQYF.

The CDR3: CASSFGTGVNEQFF. DNA for the CDR3: TGTGCCAGCAGTTTTGGGACAGGGGTCAATGAGCAGTTCTTC. The gene calls are TRBV6-2 or TRBV6-3 and TRBJ2-1; 10 bases match TRBD1. CDR3 size: 14 residues. The V segment lost 4 bases and the J segment 6 bases; nucleotides outside the gene matches: 3. From germline, CDR1 is MNHEY and CDR2 SVGEGT.

This clonotype was counted many times. The chain links TRBV29-1 to TRBJ2-5, with 16 bases lining up with TRBD2. V lost 0 bases, J lost 2 bases, and 12 bases stayed unmatched. The CDR3 covers 20 residues. Germline lookup yields CDR1 SQVTM and CDR2 ANQGSEA. The chain's CDR3 is CSVEDNYGTSGRASQETQYF. The CDR3 DNA is TGCAGCGTTGAAGATAACTACGGGACTAGCGGGAGGGCCTCACAAGAGACCCAGTACTTC.

The genes are TRBV20-1 and TRBJ2-7, with D perhaps matching TRBD1 (8 bases). Trimming removed 6 bases from V and 7 bases from J, with 13 bases in between. CDR3 length equals 11 residues. The germline V gene has CDR1 DFQATT and CDR2 SNEGSKA (reference sequence). The CDR3 nucleotides are TGCAGTGCCAACAGGGGGGGTGAGCAGTACTTC. Translation: CSANRGGEQYF.